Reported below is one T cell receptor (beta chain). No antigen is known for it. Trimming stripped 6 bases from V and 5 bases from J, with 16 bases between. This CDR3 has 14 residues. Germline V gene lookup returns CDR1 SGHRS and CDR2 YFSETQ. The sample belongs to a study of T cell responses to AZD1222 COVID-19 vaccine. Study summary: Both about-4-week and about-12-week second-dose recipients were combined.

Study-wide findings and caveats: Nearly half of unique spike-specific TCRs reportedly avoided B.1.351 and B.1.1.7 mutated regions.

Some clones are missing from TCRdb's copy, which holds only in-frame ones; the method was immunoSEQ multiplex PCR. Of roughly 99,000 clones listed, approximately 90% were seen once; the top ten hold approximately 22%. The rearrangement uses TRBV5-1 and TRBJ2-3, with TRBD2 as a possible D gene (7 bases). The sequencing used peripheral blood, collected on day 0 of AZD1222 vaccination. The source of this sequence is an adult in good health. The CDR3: CASMASGGGDTQYF. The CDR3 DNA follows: TGCGCCAGCATGGCTAGCGGAGGGGGAGATACGCAGTATTTT.